The rows below give T cell receptor beta chains drawn from one sample of a study of patients with pleural tuberculosis. TCRdb reprocessed the reads with MiXCR, giving one entry per CDR3 protein. In the table there are 25,000 to 30,000 distinct CDR3 sequences, about a sixth of which are singletons. The sequencing input was peripheral blood. Receptors were obtained from a human donor with pleural tuberculosis. CDR3s include the opening cysteine and the closing phenylalanine or tryptophan. Each record gives: J gene, clone size, D gene, V gene, CDR3 DNA, CDR3 protein. The D gene is left open where the match is weak. Clone size is given for some rows only: seen once, a few or many times, or a class if the clone is expanded.

J: TRBJ2-1
size: many
D: TRBD2
V: TRBV3-1
DNA: TGTGCCAGCAGGGCGGGAGCGGAAGAGCAGTTCTTC
CDR3: CASRAGAEEQFF

J: TRBJ1-1
size: many
D: -
V: TRBV2
DNA: TGTGCCAGCATATTGGGCACTGAAGCTTTCTTT
CDR3: CASILGTEAFF

J: TRBJ1-1
size: many
D: -
V: TRBV3-1
DNA: TGTGCCAGCAGCCCCCTCGGGAGCACTGAAGCTTTCTTT
CDR3: CASSPLGSTEAFF

J: TRBJ2-3
size: many
D: -
V: TRBV3-1
DNA: TGTGCCAGTCTTGGCCAGTTAAAAGATACGCAGTATTTT
CDR3: CASLGQLKDTQYF

J: TRBJ1-6
size: many
D: -
V: TRBV11-2
DNA: TGTGCCAGCAGCTTGGAGTATAATTCACCCCTCCACTTT
CDR3: CASSLEYNSPLHF

J: TRBJ1-1
size: few
D: TRBD1
V: TRBV19
DNA: TGTGCCAGTAGTTTGACAGGGCGGGCTGAAGCTTTCTTT
CDR3: CASSLTGRAEAFF

J: TRBJ2-5
size: many
D: -
V: TRBV20-1
DNA: TGCAGTGCTGCCCCCCGGGTAGGAGAGACCCAGTACTTC
CDR3: CSAAPRVGETQYF

J: TRBJ2-1
size: many
D: -
V: TRBV29-1
DNA: TGCAGCGTTGGGGGGTACAGTGATGAGCAGTTCTTC
CDR3: CSVGGYSDEQFF

J: TRBJ1-5
size: many
D: -
V: TRBV9
DNA: TGTGCCAGCAGCGGCGTAAGCGGGACGTTGCATTTT
CDR3: CASSGVSGTLHF

J: TRBJ1-3
size: many
D: -
V: TRBV12-3/TRBV12-4
DNA: TGTGCCAGCAGTTCCTGGGAACGCTCTGGAAACACCATATATTTT
CDR3: CASSSWERSGNTIYF

J: TRBJ2-1
size: many
D: TRBD2
V: TRBV4-3
DNA: TGCGCCAGCAGCCCCTCGCTAGCGGGGGCGTATGAGCAGTTCTTC
CDR3: CASSPSLAGAYEQFF

J: TRBJ2-3
size: many
D: TRBD1
V: TRBV4-3
DNA: TGCGCCAGCAGCCAAGATAAACCCGGCAGGGGGCACGAAGATACGCAGTATTTT
CDR3: CASSQDKPGRGHEDTQYF

J: TRBJ2-3
size: many
D: TRBD1
V: TRBV5-4
DNA: TGTGCCAGCAGCGCAGGGGGCGCAGATACGCAGTATTTT
CDR3: CASSAGGADTQYF

J: TRBJ2-2
size: many
D: TRBD2
V: TRBV10-3
DNA: TGTGCCATCAGTGAGTCGAAAGGACTAGGTGCCGGGGAGCTGTTTTTT
CDR3: CAISESKGLGAGELFF

J: TRBJ2-5
size: many
D: TRBD1
V: TRBV11-2
DNA: TGTGCCAGCAGCCCCAGGACAGGGAGGTACCAAGAGACCCAGTACTTC
CDR3: CASSPRTGRYQETQYF

J: TRBJ2-5
size: many
D: -
V: TRBV15
DNA: TGTGCCACCAGCAGGGGCCGCACTCAAGAGACCCAGTACTTC
CDR3: CATSRGRTQETQYF

J: TRBJ2-5
size: many
D: -
V: TRBV6-2/TRBV6-3
DNA: TGTGCCAGCAGTTACTCGAGGGTCGAGACCCAGTACTTC
CDR3: CASSYSRVETQYF

J: TRBJ1-4
size: many
D: -
V: TRBV9
DNA: TGTGCCAGCAGCGTAGGGAGCCGGACAGCTAATGAAAAACTGTTTTTT
CDR3: CASSVGSRTANEKLFF

J: TRBJ2-1
size: many
D: -
V: TRBV4-2
DNA: TGTGCCAGCAGCCAGCGCGGGAATAATGAGCAGTTCTTC
CDR3: CASSQRGNNEQFF

J: TRBJ2-1
size: many
D: -
V: TRBV19
DNA: TGTGCCAGTAAAGCGACTCCGTTCTCCTACAATGAGCAGTTCTTC
CDR3: CASKATPFSYNEQFF

J: TRBJ1-1
size: medium-sized
D: -
V: TRBV20-1
DNA: TGCAGTCTATGGGAGTACACTGAAGCTTTCTTT
CDR3: CSLWEYTEAFF

J: TRBJ2-2
size: -
D: -
V: TRBV6-4
DNA: TGTGCCAGCCGTGACAGCACCGGGGAGCTGTTTTTT
CDR3: CASRDSTGELFF

J: TRBJ1-5
size: many
D: -
V: TRBV2
DNA: TGTGCCAGCAGTTGGGATTCTGCAAATAGCAATCAGCCCCAGCATTTT
CDR3: CASSWDSANSNQPQHF

J: TRBJ1-2
size: many
D: TRBD1
V: TRBV5-4
DNA: TGTGCCAGCAGTCCCGCACAGGGGAATGGCTACACCTTC
CDR3: CASSPAQGNGYTF

J: TRBJ2-5
size: many
D: TRBD2
V: TRBV20-1
DNA: TGCAGTGCTAGTCTCGCGGGGGGTCAAGAGACCCAGTACTTC
CDR3: CSASLAGGQETQYF

J: TRBJ1-1
size: -
D: TRBD1
V: TRBV6-5
DNA: TGTGCCAGCAGGGTTGGGACAGGGAACACTGAAGCTTTCTTT
CDR3: CASRVGTGNTEAFF

J: TRBJ2-2
size: many
D: TRBD2
V: TRBV29-1
DNA: TGCAGCGTTGTGGCGGGAGTACTCGCCGGGGAGCTGTTTTTT
CDR3: CSVVAGVLAGELFF

J: TRBJ1-3
size: many
D: -
V: TRBV5-1
DNA: TGCGCCAGCAGCCCGGGATCGGGCTCTGGAAACACCATATATTTT
CDR3: CASSPGSGSGNTIYF

J: TRBJ2-5
size: many
D: -
V: TRBV7-2
DNA: TGTGCCAGCACCTTGGGGGCGTGGGGGGGAGAGACCCAGTACTTC
CDR3: CASTLGAWGGETQYF

J: TRBJ2-1
size: many
D: TRBD1
V: TRBV5-1
DNA: TGCGCCAGCAGTTCTACCGGGACAGAGTACAATGAGCAGTTCTTC
CDR3: CASSSTGTEYNEQFF

J: TRBJ2-2
size: many
D: -
V: TRBV6-1
DNA: TGTGCCAGCAGTTATACAGGGTTGAACACCGGGGAGCTGTTTTTT
CDR3: CASSYTGLNTGELFF

J: TRBJ1-1
size: many
D: -
V: TRBV15
DNA: TGTGCCACCAGCAAGATTCCGGGACATTTGCCTTTCTTGAACACTGAAGCTTTCTTT
CDR3: CATSKIPGHLPFLNTEAFF

J: TRBJ1-5
size: many
D: TRBD1
V: TRBV4-1
DNA: TGCGCCAGCAGCCGGGACAGTTTTGGCAATCAGCCCCAGCATTTT
CDR3: CASSRDSFGNQPQHF

J: TRBJ1-1
size: -
D: -
V: TRBV7-6
DNA: TGTGCCAGCAGTCGTGACAGATACACTGAAGCTTCCTTT
CDR3: CASSRDRYTEASF

J: TRBJ2-7
size: many
D: -
V: TRBV18
DNA: TGTGCCAGCTCACCCGGAGTTCAATTTTACGAGCAGTACTTC
CDR3: CASSPGVQFYEQYF

J: TRBJ2-7
size: many
D: -
V: TRBV19
DNA: TGTGCCAGTAGTAAAGAACCGTACGAGCAGTACTTC
CDR3: CASSKEPYEQYF

J: TRBJ1-5
size: -
D: -
V: TRBV9
DNA: TGTGCCAGCAGCGTGGCGGGAAATCAGCCCCAGCATTTT
CDR3: CASSVAGNQPQHF

J: TRBJ2-2
size: many
D: -
V: TRBV7-3
DNA: TGTGCCAGCAGCTCTAACACCGGGGAGCTGTTTTTT
CDR3: CASSSNTGELFF

J: TRBJ2-3
size: many
D: -
V: TRBV9
DNA: TGTGCCAGCAGCGTAGGTGGAGATACGCAGTATTTT
CDR3: CASSVGGDTQYF

J: TRBJ1-3
size: -
D: -
V: TRBV20-1
DNA: TGCAGTGCTAGTGTCACGGGCTCTGGAAACACCATATATTTT
CDR3: CSASVTGSGNTIYF

J: TRBJ1-5
size: few
D: -
V: TRBV20-1
DNA: TGCAGTGCCTCACGGCAGGCAACCCATAGCAATCAGCCCCAGCATTTT
CDR3: CSASRQATHSNQPQHF

J: TRBJ2-1
size: many
D: -
V: TRBV19
DNA: TGTGCCAGTAGGACGTGGGCGGCTAGCTCCTACAATGAGCAGTTCTTC
CDR3: CASRTWAASSYNEQFF

J: TRBJ1-1
size: many
D: -
V: TRBV2
DNA: TGTGCCAGCAGGCCCGGTGTTGGCACTGAAGCTTTCTTT
CDR3: CASRPGVGTEAFF

J: TRBJ2-1
size: -
D: TRBD2
V: TRBV20-1
DNA: TGCAGTGCCAATCTCCTAGCGGTTGGGAGGCCCTACAATGAGCAGTTCTTC
CDR3: CSANLLAVGRPYNEQFF

J: TRBJ1-1
size: many
D: TRBD1
V: TRBV5-4
DNA: TGTGCCAGCAGCCGGGGACAGGGCGACACTGAAGCTTTCTTT
CDR3: CASSRGQGDTEAFF

J: TRBJ1-1
size: medium-sized
D: -
V: TRBV6-2/TRBV6-3
DNA: TGTGCCAGCAGAGAATACAGGGAAAGTGTCACTGAAGCTTTCTTT
CDR3: CASREYRESVTEAFF

J: TRBJ1-1
size: many
D: -
V: TRBV14
DNA: TGTGCCAGCAGCCAAGATCGCGGGAGGGCTTTCTTT
CDR3: CASSQDRGRAFF

J: TRBJ2-2
size: many
D: -
V: TRBV12-3/TRBV12-4
DNA: TGTGCCAGCAGCGCGGTTACAGGGTACACCGGGGAGCTGTTTTTT
CDR3: CASSAVTGYTGELFF